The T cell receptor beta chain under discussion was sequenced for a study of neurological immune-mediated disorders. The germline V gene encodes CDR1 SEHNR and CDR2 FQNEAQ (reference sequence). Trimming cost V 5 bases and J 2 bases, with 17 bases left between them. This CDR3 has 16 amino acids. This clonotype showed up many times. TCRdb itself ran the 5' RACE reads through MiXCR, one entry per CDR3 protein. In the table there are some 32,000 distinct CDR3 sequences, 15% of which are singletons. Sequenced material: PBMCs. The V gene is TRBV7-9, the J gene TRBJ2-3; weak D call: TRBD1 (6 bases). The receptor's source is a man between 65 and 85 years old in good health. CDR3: CASSQYRVEVTDTQYF. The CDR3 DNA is TGTGCCAGCAGCCAATACAGGGTTGAGGTCACAGATACGCAGTATTTT.